The rows below give T cell receptor beta chains drawn from one sample of a study of T cell responses to AZD1222 COVID-19 vaccine. Sequencing used immunoSEQ multiplex PCR; TCRdb keeps in-frame clones, though not all of them. Altogether 55,000 to 80,000 clones are present, 89% being singletons, with the ten largest covering over 25%. The source was peripheral blood, collected 28 days after the second AZD1222 dose. The source is an adult who received the AZD1222 COVID-19 vaccine. CDR3s include the opening cysteine and the closing phenylalanine or tryptophan. D genes are given only for firm matches. Size is stated for part of the rows, as once, few or many counts, or as a class when the clone is expanded.

TRBV11-2	16	TRBJ2-2	.	TRBD2	CASSRRLAGVTGELFF	TGTGCCAGCAGTCGCCGACTAGCGGGAGTGACCGGGGAGCTGTTTTTT
TRBV12-3/TRBV12-4	13	TRBJ1-1	.	.	CASSRERHTEAFF	TGTGCCAGCAGTCGAGAGAGGCACACTGAAGCTTTCTTT
TRBV19	13	TRBJ2-1	.	.	CASSGGLGGEQFF	TGTGCCAGTAGTGGGGGCCTGGGGGGTGAGCAGTTCTTC
TRBV7-2	18	TRBJ1-1	.	TRBD1	CASSLTRQGVAGFPEAFF	TGTGCCAGCAGCTTGACGCGACAGGGGGTTGCGGGATTCCCTGAAGCTTTCTTT
TRBV7-9	17	TRBJ1-4	.	.	CASSLGWGSATNEKLFF	TGTGCCAGCAGCCTAGGCTGGGGGAGTGCAACTAATGAAAAACTGTTTTTT
TRBV5-6	14	TRBJ2-7	.	.	CASSLGGNANEQYF	TGTGCCAGCAGCTTGGGCGGGAATGCCAACGAGCAGTACTTC
TRBV6-5	14	TRBJ1-1	once	.	CASSRILGNTEAFF	TGTGCCAGCAGCAGGATTCTCGGGAACACTGAAGCTTTCTTT
TRBV5-1	18	TRBJ2-7	once	TRBD2	CASSMGLAGGPSFVEQYF	TGCGCCAGCAGCATGGGACTAGCGGGAGGCCCTTCTTTCGTCGAGCAGTACTTC
TRBV28	17	TRBJ1-3	.	.	CASSLSTLPHSGNTIYF	TGTGCCAGCAGTTTATCAACGTTACCCCACTCTGGAAACACCATATATTTT
TRBV15	16	TRBJ1-4	few	TRBD1	CATSMGMGQSNEKLFF	TGTGCCACCAGCATGGGGATGGGACAGAGTAATGAAAAACTGTTTTTT
TRBV12-5	10	TRBJ2-7	.	.	CASGPYEQYF	TGTGCTAGTGGTCCGTACGAGCAGTACTTC
TRBV18	16	TRBJ2-2	.	.	CASSPNGRGYTGELFF	TGTGCCAGCTCACCAAACGGCCGGGGATACACCGGGGAGCTGTTTTTT
TRBV25-1	14	TRBJ1-3	.	TRBD1	CASADRGSGNTIYF	TGTGCCAGCGCTGACAGGGGCTCTGGAAACACCATATATTTT
TRBV7-2	11	TRBJ2-7	.	.	CASSARYEQYF	TGTGCCAGCAGCGCCCGATACGAGCAGTACTTC
TRBV5-4	13	TRBJ2-7	.	.	CASSLQGVYEQYF	TGTGCCAGCAGCCTACAGGGAGTCTACGAGCAGTACTTC
TRBV27	17	TRBJ1-5	.	TRBD1	CASRGTGALNSNQPQHF	TGTGCCAGCAGAGGGACAGGGGCCTTGAATAGCAATCAGCCCCAGCATTTT
TRBV29-1	13	TRBJ1-1	.	.	CSGSRDTGSEAFF	TGCAGCGGTTCCCGGGACACCGGCAGTGAAGCTTTCTTT
TRBV21-1	12	TRBJ1-1	.	.	CARCRLGTEAFF	TGTGCCAGATGTCGCCTTGGCACTGAAGCTTTCTTT
TRBV7-2	13	TRBJ2-7	.	.	CASSSPGPFKQYF	TGTGCCAGCAGCTCACCCGGGCCCTTCAAGCAGTACTTC
TRBV9	12	TRBJ2-5	few	.	CASSVDVGTQYF	TGTGCCAGCAGCGTAGACGTGGGGACCCAGTACTTC
TRBV5-1	13	TRBJ1-1	.	TRBD1	CASSPGTVTEAFF	TGCGCCAGCAGCCCTGGGACAGTGACAGAAGCTTTCTTT
TRBV5-1	16	TRBJ2-3	.	TRBD1	CASSGGDRGDTDTQYF	TGCGCCAGCAGCGGCGGGGACAGGGGGGATACAGATACGCAGTATTTT
TRBV30	13	TRBJ1-5	.	.	CAWSTGLDQPQHF	TGTGCCTGGAGTACAGGCCTTGATCAGCCCCAGCATTTT
TRBV5-5	14	TRBJ2-7	few	.	CASSPWRSGNEQYF	TGTGCCAGCAGCCCCTGGCGGTCCGGGAACGAGCAGTACTTC
TRBV5-4	16	TRBJ2-2	.	TRBD2	CASSLGLAGPTGELFF	TGTGCCAGCAGCTTGGGACTAGCGGGCCCCACCGGGGAGCTGTTTTTT
TRBV19	13	TRBJ1-4	.	TRBD1	CASSKDREGKLFF	TGTGCCAGTAGTAAGGACAGGGAAGGAAAACTGTTTTTT
TRBV5-5	15	TRBJ2-7	.	TRBD2	CASSSDSGSSYEQYF	TGTGCCAGCAGCTCCGATAGCGGGAGCTCCTACGAGCAGTACTTC
TRBV7-2	15	TRBJ2-5	.	.	CASSSPSGGLETQYF	TGTGCCAGCAGCTCCCCGAGCGGAGGACTAGAGACCCAGTACTTC
TRBV13	15	TRBJ2-5	.	TRBD2	CASSPLAGDYGTQYF	TGTGCCAGCAGCCCCCTAGCGGGAGATTACGGGACCCAGTACTTC
TRBV6-4	17	TRBJ2-1	.	.	CASSDSLRHGAYNEQFF	TGTGCCAGCAGTGACTCCCTCAGGCACGGGGCCTACAATGAGCAGTTCTTC
TRBV19	15	TRBJ1-5	.	.	CASNQGFSSNQPQHF	TGTGCCAGTAATCAGGGATTTTCTAGCAATCAGCCCCAGCATTTT
TRBV13	14	TRBJ1-2	.	.	CASRSAGIDYGYTF	TGTGCCAGCAGGTCGGCGGGGATCGACTATGGCTACACCTTC
TRBV7-9	15	TRBJ2-7	.	TRBD2	CASSLFGSGSYEQYF	TGTGCCAGCAGCTTATTTGGTAGCGGGAGCTACGAGCAGTACTTC
TRBV5-1	15	TRBJ2-5	.	TRBD2	CASSLDATSTETQYF	TGCGCCAGCAGCTTGGATGCGACTAGCACCGAGACCCAGTACTTC
TRBV2	14	TRBJ1-1	.	.	CASSVTRRDTEAFF	TGTGCCAGCAGTGTGACCCGACGGGACACTGAAGCTTTCTTT
TRBV4-2	14	TRBJ1-5	.	TRBD1	CASSRDRVDQPQHF	TGTGCCAGCAGCCGGGACAGGGTTGATCAGCCCCAGCATTTT
TRBV20-1	11	TRBJ2-7	.	.	CSASRGYEQYF	TGCAGTGCATCACGGGGATACGAGCAGTACTTC
TRBV7-9	18	TRBJ1-1	.	.	CASSLVGLGRLGVIEAFF	TGTGCCAGCAGCTTAGTGGGTTTGGGCAGGCTAGGGGTAATTGAAGCTTTCTTT
TRBV7-6	13	TRBJ1-5	.	.	CASSSGQHQPQHF	TGTGCCAGCAGTAGTGGACAGCATCAGCCCCAGCATTTT
TRBV13	16	TRBJ2-2	.	.	CASSLDTGRVAGELFF	TGTGCCAGCAGCTTAGACACGGGGCGCGTAGCCGGGGAGCTGTTTTTT
TRBV7-9	15	TRBJ2-3	many	TRBD2	CASSYGLAGTDTQYF	TGTGCCAGCAGTTACGGACTAGCGGGCACAGATACGCAGTATTTT
TRBV5-1	15	TRBJ1-4	.	.	CASSWTPSTNEKLFF	TGCGCCAGCAGCTGGACACCTTCAACTAATGAAAAACTGTTTTTT
TRBV19	13	TRBJ1-1	once	TRBD1	CASSISQGARAFF	TGTGCCAGTAGTATATCCCAGGGGGCCAGAGCTTTCTTT
TRBV12-3/TRBV12-4	11	TRBJ1-1	.	.	CASTSLSRVFF	TGTGCCAGCACCTCTCTCAGCAGGGTCTTCTTT
TRBV11-2	17	TRBJ2-7	.	TRBD2	CASSYWSSGGLFYEQYF	TGTGCCAGCAGCTATTGGTCTAGCGGGGGTTTATTCTACGAGCAGTACTTC
TRBV28	16	TRBJ2-2	.	TRBD2	CASITGTSRYTGELFF	TGTGCCAGCATCACAGGGACTAGCCGATACACCGGGGAGCTGTTTTTT
TRBV7-8	15	TRBJ2-1	.	.	CASSLVQGTYNEQFF	TGTGCCAGCAGCTTAGTACAGGGTACATACAATGAGCAGTTCTTC
TRBV19	18	TRBJ2-3	.	.	CASSIGLLLGAITDTQYF	TGTGCCAGTAGTATAGGGCTGCTACTAGGGGCCATCACAGATACGCAGTATTTT
TRBV28	13	TRBJ2-7	.	.	CASVPGVSYEQYF	TGTGCCAGCGTACCAGGGGTCTCCTACGAGCAGTACTTC
TRBV4-1	20	TRBJ2-3	.	TRBD2	CASSQPGLAGAFTSTDTQYF	TGCGCCAGCAGCCAACCGGGACTAGCGGGAGCCTTTACTAGCACAGATACGCAGTATTTT
TRBV11-2	16	TRBJ2-1	.	.	CASSSRAERSYNEQFF	TGTGCCAGCAGCTCTCGAGCGGAACGCTCCTACAATGAGCAGTTCTTC
TRBV6-4	14	TRBJ1-2	.	TRBD1	CASSPGTGHYGYTF	TGTGCCAGCAGCCCCGGGACAGGGCACTATGGCTACACCTTC
TRBV5-1	13	TRBJ1-5	.	.	CASSSGLNQPQHF	TGCGCCAGCAGCTCGGGGCTAAATCAGCCCCAGCATTTT
TRBV5-5	12	TRBJ2-1	.	.	CASSGGVNEQFF	TGTGCCAGCAGCGGAGGGGTAAATGAGCAGTTCTTC
TRBV9	15	TRBJ2-1	.	TRBD2	CASSVVVAGVAEQFF	TGTGCCAGCAGCGTAGTGGTAGCGGGAGTGGCTGAGCAGTTCTTC
TRBV9	12	TRBJ1-1	.	.	CASSGQGTEAFF	TGTGCCAGCAGCGGCCAGGGGACTGAAGCTTTCTTT
TRBV5-4	17	TRBJ2-3	.	.	CASSGGPSVTATDTQYF	TGTGCCAGCAGCGGGGGGCCGTCCGTGACGGCCACAGATACGCAGTATTTT
TRBV18	11	TRBJ2-5	.	.	CASSPGETQYF	TGTGCCAGCTCACCGGGAGAGACCCAGTACTTC
TRBV4-1	18	TRBJ1-1	few	.	CASSQDTGLRRMNTEAFF	TGCGCCAGCAGCCAAGATACGGGCCTACGACGGATGAACACTGAAGCTTTCTTT
TRBV6-2/TRBV6-3	17	TRBJ2-7	few	.	CASSYGLLASRAYEQYF	TGTGCCAGCAGTTATGGGCTTCTGGCTAGCAGAGCCTACGAGCAGTACTTC